The clone carrying this T cell receptor beta chain was detected only a few times. Participating donors were healthy, HIV-negative adults free of recent acute infections or vaccinations. Profiling relied on immunoSEQ multiplex PCR, and the TCRdb table lists in-frame clones only, not all of them. The table has 850,000 to 1,200,000 clones, around 74% seen once; the top ten hold approximately 1.3%. This specimen belongs to a study of shared clonotypes between healthy human individuals. The wider study: Donors, aged 18 to 49, were a couple of women and a few men.

This receptor was obtained from a man in his late teens or twenties in good health. Sequenced sample: memory CD4+ T cells sorted from blood. As for subset: CD45RA-negative fraction.

Here the CDR3 reads CASSRGIGQPQHF. The DNA of the CDR3 is TGTGCCAGCAGCCGCGGTATCGGGCAGCCCCAGCATTTT. The J gene is TRBJ1-5, the V gene TRBV6-6; unclear D gene. Germline lookup yields CDR1 MNHNY and CDR2 SVGAGI (reference sequence). Between the trimmed V and J ends, which lost 6 bases and 7 bases, there was a span of 13 bases. CDR3 length: 13 amino acids.